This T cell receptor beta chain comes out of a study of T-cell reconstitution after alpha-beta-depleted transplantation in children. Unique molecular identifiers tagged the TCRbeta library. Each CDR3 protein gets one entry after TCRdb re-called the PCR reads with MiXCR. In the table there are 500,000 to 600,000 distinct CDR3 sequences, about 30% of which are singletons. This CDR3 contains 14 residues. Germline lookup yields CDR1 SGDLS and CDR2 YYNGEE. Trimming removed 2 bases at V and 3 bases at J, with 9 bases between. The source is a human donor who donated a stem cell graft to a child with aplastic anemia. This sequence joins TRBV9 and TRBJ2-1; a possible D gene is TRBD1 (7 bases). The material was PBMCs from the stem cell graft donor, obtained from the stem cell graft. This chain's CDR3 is CASSVQGGYNEQFF. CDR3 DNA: TGTGCCAGCAGCGTCCAGGGGGGCTACAATGAGCAGTTCTTC.